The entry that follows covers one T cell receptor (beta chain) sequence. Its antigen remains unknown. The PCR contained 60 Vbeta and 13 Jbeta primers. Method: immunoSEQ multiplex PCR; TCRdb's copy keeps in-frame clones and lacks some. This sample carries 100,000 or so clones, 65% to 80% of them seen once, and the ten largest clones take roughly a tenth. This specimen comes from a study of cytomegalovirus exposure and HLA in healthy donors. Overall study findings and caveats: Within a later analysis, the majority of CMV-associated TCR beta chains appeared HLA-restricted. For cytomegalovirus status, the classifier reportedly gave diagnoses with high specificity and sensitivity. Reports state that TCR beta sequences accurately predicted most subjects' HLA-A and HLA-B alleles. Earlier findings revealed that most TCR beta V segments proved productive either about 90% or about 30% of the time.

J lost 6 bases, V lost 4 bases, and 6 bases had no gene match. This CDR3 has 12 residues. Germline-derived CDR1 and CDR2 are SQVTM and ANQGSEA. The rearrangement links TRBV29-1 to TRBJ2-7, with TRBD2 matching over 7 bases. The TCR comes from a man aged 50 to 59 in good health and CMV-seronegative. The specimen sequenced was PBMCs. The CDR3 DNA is TGCAGCGTTGCTCAGGGAGGGTCCGAGCAGTACTTC. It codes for CSVAQGGSEQYF.